These 28 T cell receptor beta chains were sequenced from one sample in a study of identical twins. TCRdb fed the 5' RACE reads into MiXCR, producing one record per CDR3 protein. This table holds hundreds of thousands of distinct CDR3 sequences, over 15% found once. The same specimen was also included in a second study, on T cells expressing NK-cell markers.

The specimen sequenced was PBMCs. The origin of the receptors is a woman under 30 in good health.

The chain joins TRBV6-2 or TRBV6-3 to TRBJ2-2, with no clear D. V was shortened by 7 bases and J by 5 bases, with 14 bases between the two germline ends. Germline loops: CDR1 MNHEY, CDR2 SVGEGT. CDR3 length equals 14 residues. The CDR3 nucleotides read TGTGCCAGCAACAAATTAGGCGAAACCGGGGAGCTGTTTTTT. This encodes CASNKLGETGELFF.

The V call is TRBV12-3 or TRBV12-4, the J call TRBJ2-1, with 8 bases fitting TRBD2. The junction had 5 bases not matched to a gene; V was cut back by 6 bases and J by 7 bases. The CDR3 is made up of 13 amino acids. The CDR3 region is CASRPPSGNEQFF. The CDR3 DNA reads TGTGCCAGCAGACCCCCTAGCGGGAATGAGCAGTTCTTC.

This clonotype has only a few counts. The chain combines TRBV11-2 with TRBJ1-2, with D uncertain. This CDR3 has 18 residues. Looked up from germline, CDR1 is SGHAT and CDR2 is FQNNGV. V shed 6 bases and J shed 5 bases, with 28 bases lying between them. In DNA form, the CDR3 reads TGTGCCAGCAGTTCCACCCTGCCCCTAAAGGGTAACTTTTATGGCTACACCTTC. This codes for CASSSTLPLKGNFYGYTF. Supplemented by reference TRBV11-2 and TRBJ1-2, the full variable domain reads EAGVAQSPRYKIIEKRQSVAFWCNPISGHATLYWYQQILGQGPKLLIQFQNNGVVDDSQLPKDRFSAERLKGVDSTLKIQPAKLEDSAVYLCASSSTLPLKGNFYGYTFGSGTRLTVV.

This clonotype was observed many times. The genes are TRBV12-3 or TRBV12-4 and TRBJ1-5, with D uncertain. The CDR3 has 13 amino acids. V lost 4 bases and J 6 bases, leaving 10 bases between the germline ends. The CDR3 reads CASSWAQRQPQHF. The CDR3 nucleotides are TGTGCCAGCAGTTGGGCGCAGCGTCAGCCCCAGCATTTT.

The V call is TRBV6-6, the J call TRBJ1-1; possible D gene TRBD1, 5 bases. The CDR3 is made up of 11 amino acids. CDR1 MNHNY and CDR2 SVGAGI come from the germline V gene (reference sequence). Trimming cost V 5 bases and J 7 bases, with 8 bases left between them. Here the CDR3 reads CASSKDSEAFF. DNA for the CDR3: TGTGCCAGCAGTAAAGACAGTGAAGCTTTCTTT.

CDR3 bases: TGTGCCAGCAGCCCACAGGGGGCGAGGGTTGGCTACACCTTC. It specifies CASSPQGARVGYTF. The chain links TRBV12-3 or TRBV12-4 to TRBJ1-2, with TRBD1 matching 9 bases. The CDR3 runs 14 residues. V was clipped by 6 bases and J by 7 bases; unmatched bases: 9.

The chain employs TRBV10-2 and TRBJ2-7; 7 bases fit TRBD1. CDR3 length equals 15 residues. Germline CDR1 is WSHSY and CDR2 is SAAADI. V was clipped by 6 bases and J by 4 bases; unmatched bases: 12. As DNA, the CDR3 is TGCGCCAGCAGACACCGGACAGGAGAGGGTTACGAGCAGTACTTC. Encoded protein: CASRHRTGEGYEQYF.

The genes are TRBV27 and TRBJ2-2; maybe TRBD1 (6 bases). This CDR3 is 14 amino acids long. The germline V gene encodes CDR1 MNHEY and CDR2 SMNVEV (reference sequence). Trimming shortened V by 7 bases and J by 2 bases, and 11 bases separated the two germline ends. The CDR3, as DNA: TGTGCCAGCACCTCGGACAGAAACACCGGGGAGCTGTTTTTT. Translated, it gives CASTSDRNTGELFF.

This clonotype was picked up many times. J is TRBJ2-6 and V is TRBV12-3 or TRBV12-4, with unresolved D. V was pared by 5 bases and J by 0 bases, with 8 bases between. This CDR3 spans 15 amino acids. The CDR3 spells CASSPGSSGANVLTF. Written as DNA, the CDR3 is TGTGCCAGCAGTCCAGGATCCTCTGGGGCCAACGTCCTGACTTTC.

V usage is TRBV12-3 or TRBV12-4 and J usage is TRBJ1-6; D remains ambiguous. CDR3 length equals 13 residues. Trimming took 3 bases from V and 9 from J, leaving 9 bases between them. DNA for the CDR3: TGTGCCAGCAGTTTGACCCTTGGTTCACCCCTCCACTTT. It yields the protein CASSLTLGSPLHF.

This clonotype has only a few counts. V and J are TRBV24-1 and TRBJ2-2; 9 bases line up with TRBD1. Losses at the gene ends were 9 bases for V and 4 bases for J; bases not matched to a gene: 2. The CDR3 runs to 13 residues. Germline CDR1 and CDR2: KGHDR and SFDVKD. The CDR3 DNA is TGTGCCACCGGGGACAGGGTCACCGGGGAGCTGTTTTTT. Protein sequence: CATGDRVTGELFF.

The rearrangement uses TRBV5-1 and TRBJ2-5; either TRBD1 or TRBD2 may fit D (5 bases each). CDR3 length: 12 amino acids. Trimming took 7 bases from V and 5 from J, leaving 12 bases between them. The germline V gene has CDR1 SGHRS and CDR2 YFSETQ. The CDR3 DNA reads TGCGCCAGCCGAGGCGAGGGGGAGACCCAGTACTTC. Its protein product is CASRGEGETQYF.

This clonotype has a handful of counts. This sequence joins TRBV20-1 and TRBJ2-7; D possibly corresponds to TRBD1 (5 bases). The CDR3 is made up of 16 amino acids. Trimming left V 2 bases short and J 3 bases short, with 20 bases between. Per the germline V gene, CDR1 is DFQATT and CDR2 is SNEGSKA (reference sequence). CDR3 nucleotides: TGCAGTGCTAGACCGGGTGGGGCTAGTCTTCTCTACGAGCAGTACTTC. Protein product: CSARPGGASLLYEQYF.

There are a few counts of this clonotype. This chain links TRBV6-5 with TRBJ1-5; 8 positions match TRBD1. Germline CDR1 MNHEY, CDR2 SVGAGI. Losses at the gene ends were 4 bases for V and 7 bases for J; bases not matched to a gene: 9. The CDR3 has 15 amino acids. The CDR3 coding sequence is TGTGCCAGCAGTTTCTCAGGGGGCGAAGGGCAGCCCCAGCATTTT. Encoded protein: CASSFSGGEGQPQHF.

This sequence joins TRBV12-3 or TRBV12-4 and TRBJ2-1; TRBD2 agrees at 9 bases. J was trimmed by 7 bases and V by 7 bases; bases with no gene match: 11. The CDR3 contains 15 residues. CDR3 protein: CASNGVLSGRNEQFF. CDR3 bases: TGTGCCAGCAACGGGGTGTTGAGCGGGAGGAATGAGCAGTTCTTC.

The chain uses TRBV5-1 and TRBJ1-1; a weak D match, TRBD1 (5 bases). The germline gives CDR1 SGHRS, CDR2 YFSETQ. V was clipped by 0 bases and J by 1 base, with 7 bases between them. There are 14 residues in the CDR3. As DNA, the CDR3 is TGCGCCAGCAGCTTGGGCGGGACGAACACTGAAGCTTTCTTT. This gives the protein CASSLGGTNTEAFF.

This clonotype was observed at least ten times. The chain carries TRBV5-1 and TRBJ1-2, with D uncertain. The CDR3 has 15 amino acids. From germline, CDR1 is SGHRS and CDR2 YFSETQ. V was trimmed by 0 bases and J by 6 bases, leaving 15 bases between them. CDR3 sequence reads: CASSLGTAGPHGYTF. CDR3 DNA sequence: TGCGCCAGCAGCTTGGGGACCGCAGGACCCCATGGCTACACCTTC.

The rearrangement joins TRBV5-1 to TRBJ2-7; D uncertain. The V gene lost 1 base and the J gene lost 2 bases, with 10 bases spanning the gap. The CDR3 is 14 residues long. Germline V lookup: CDR1 SGHRS, CDR2 YFSETQ. The CDR3 protein is CASSLKRLTYEQYF. As DNA, the CDR3 is TGCGCCAGCAGCTTGAAGAGACTGACCTACGAGCAGTACTTC.

This clonotype was seen more than once but under ten times. The chain uses TRBV6-5 and TRBJ1-1; D possibly corresponds to TRBD1 (6 bases). This CDR3 has 15 residues. V was trimmed by 8 bases and J by 4 bases, leaving 20 bases between them. Germline lookup yields CDR1 MNHEY and CDR2 SVGAGI. The CDR3 DNA reads as TGTGCCAGCGGTCACTCAGGGGCTATGAGCACTGAAGCTTTCTTT. Its translation is CASGHSGAMSTEAFF.

This clonotype showed up many times. The V and J genes are TRBV20-1 and TRBJ1-2; no reliable D call. V was trimmed by 4 bases and J by 0 bases, leaving 6 bases between them. CDR1 and CDR2 (germline): DFQATT, SNEGSKA (reference sequence). The CDR3 contains 12 residues. CDR3 coding DNA: TGCAGTGCTATCACCGCTAACTATGGCTACACCTTC. It is translated as CSAITANYGYTF.

V usage is TRBV9 and J usage is TRBJ2-3; TRBD2 matches at 7 bases. The CDR3 has 16 residues. Germline V lookup: CDR1 SGDLS, CDR2 YYNGEE. V shed 0 bases and J 1 base; nucleotides not matched to a gene: 5. The CDR3 is CASSVVWGGGTDTQYF. DNA for the CDR3: TGTGCCAGCAGCGTAGTTTGGGGGGGAGGCACAGATACGCAGTATTTT.

The J gene is TRBJ2-3, the V gene TRBV7-9; 8 nucleotides align to TRBD1. Germline CDR1 and CDR2: SEHNR and FQNEAQ (reference sequence). J gave up 2 bases and V 8 bases, and 12 bases lay outside the gene matches. This CDR3 contains 16 residues. The CDR3 here is CASPVGTGTNTDTQYF. CDR3 coding DNA: TGTGCCAGCCCTGTAGGGACAGGTACTAACACAGATACGCAGTATTTT.

This clonotype was seen a few times. The chain recombines TRBV5-1 with TRBJ2-1; 7 bases line up with TRBD2. CDR1 is SGHRS, CDR2 YFSETQ, per germline. The V segment lost 0 bases and the J segment 6 bases; nucleotides outside the gene matches: 9. This CDR3 is built from 16 residues. CDR3 region: CASSLGGGGAVNEQFF. CDR3 DNA sequence: TGCGCCAGCAGCTTGGGGGGCGGGGGAGCCGTCAATGAGCAGTTCTTC. The full variable domain, its missing parts supplied by reference TRBV5-1 and TRBJ2-1, is KAGVTQTPRYLIKTRGQQVTLSCSPISGHRSVSWYQQTPGQGLQFLFEYFSETQRNKGNFPGRFSGRQFSNSRSEMNVSTLELGDSALYLCASSLGGGGAVNEQFFGPGTRLTVL.

The V gene is TRBV7-9, the J gene TRBJ2-7; tentative D call: TRBD2 (6 bases). Germline V CDR1 and CDR2: SEHNR, FQNEAQ (reference sequence). CDR3 length: 16 amino acids. V was pared by 1 base and J by 2 bases, with 15 bases between. CDR3 loop: CASSLGGGSMPYEQYF. The CDR3 DNA sequence: TGTGCCAGCAGCTTAGGTGGGGGGAGCATGCCCTACGAGCAGTACTTC.

V is TRBV5-1 and J is TRBJ2-3; D is undetermined. The CDR3 runs 13 residues. Germline lookup yields CDR1 SGHRS and CDR2 YFSETQ. The V end lost 6 bases, the J end lost 6 bases, and 14 bases lay between the germline ends. Written as DNA, the CDR3 is TGCGCCAGCAACCTCGCGGTAGCCGATACGCAGTATTTT. Its translation is CASNLAVADTQYF. The full variable domain, completed using reference TRBV5-1 and TRBJ2-3, is KAGVTQTPRYLIKTRGQQVTLSCSPISGHRSVSWYQQTPGQGLQFLFEYFSETQRNKGNFPGRFSGRQFSNSRSEMNVSTLELGDSALYLCASNLAVADTQYFGPGTRLTVL.

The genes are TRBV6-2 or TRBV6-3 and TRBJ2-1; D may match TRBD1 or TRBD2 (6 bases each). This CDR3 is built from 16 residues. CDR1 MNHEY and CDR2 SVGEGT come from the germline V gene. Trimming removed 0 bases from V and 3 bases from J, with 12 bases in between. This CDR3 reads CASSYSGGRNYNEQFF. Written as DNA, the CDR3 is TGTGCCAGCAGTTACTCGGGGGGCCGCAACTACAATGAGCAGTTCTTC.

V usage is TRBV6-2 or TRBV6-3 and J usage is TRBJ2-1; D not resolved. From germline, CDR1 is MNHEY and CDR2 SVGEGT. Trimming left V 7 bases short and J 0 bases short, with 16 bases between. This CDR3 is built from 16 residues. The CDR3 loop is CASTDSDGVSYNEQFF. The CDR3 nucleotides read TGTGCCAGCACCGATTCGGACGGAGTCTCCTACAATGAGCAGTTCTTC.

CDR3 protein: CASSGNWDSEQFF. The CDR3 bases are TGCGCCAGCAGCGGTAATTGGGACAGTGAGCAGTTCTTC. The chain couples TRBV4-3 to TRBJ2-1; 7 bases agree with TRBD1. The CDR3 length is 13 residues. Germline CDR1 and CDR2: LGHNA and YSLEER. V shed 5 bases, J shed 9 bases, and the junction held 7 bases outside the gene matches.